This T cell receptor (beta chain) was recorded in a study of blood T cell repertoires in COVID-19. Only in-frame clones appear in the TCRdb table, and some are missing; sequencing was by immunoSEQ multiplex PCR. The sample shows roughly 100,000 clones, approximately 88% of them seen only once. Germline V CDR1 and CDR2: SSHAT, FNYEAQ (reference sequence). This CDR3 region has 13 residues. Concerning this clone: The junction departs from germline at one end; a sequencing error may be responsible.

The source material was peripheral blood. The clonotype was recovered from a human donor in a cohort sampled during active COVID-19. The V gene is TRBV7-7, the J gene TRBJ1-1, with D uncertain. In nucleotides, the CDR3 is TGTGCTAGCAGCTATACTCCGAACACTGAAGCTTTCTTT. This gives the protein CASSYTPNTEAFF.